This passage covers 31 T cell receptor beta chains from one sample sequenced in a study of shared clonotypes between healthy human individuals. TCRdb's copy holds only in-frame clones and misses some; the assay was immunoSEQ multiplex PCR. The sample carries some 1 million clones, about 70% recorded once. The sample was memory CD4+ T cells sorted from blood. Regarding subset: CD45RA-negative fraction. These receptor sequences come from a man aged 18 to 30 in good health.

The rearrangement joins TRBV29-1 to TRBJ2-4, with 9 bases that match TRBD1. V lost 7 bases and J lost 7; bases outside the gene matches: 5. CDR1 is SQVTM, CDR2 ANQGSEA, per germline. CDR3 length: 12 residues. CDR3 DNA sequence: TGCAGCGGTAGACAGGGGGATAACATTCAGTACTTC. Residues: CSGRQGDNIQYF.

The chain links TRBV4-1 to TRBJ1-2; perhaps TRBD1 as D (5 bases). V lost 4 bases and J 8 bases, leaving 17 bases between the germline ends. Looked up from germline, CDR1 is MGHRA and CDR2 is YSYEKL. The CDR3 runs to 14 residues. The CDR3 protein is CASSLPEGYGGYTF. CDR3 nucleotide sequence: TGCGCCAGCAGCCTCCCCGAGGGGTATGGGGGCTACACCTTC.

This chain connects TRBV28 to TRBJ2-1; 11 nucleotides agree with TRBD2. The J segment lost 13 bases and the V segment lost 10 bases, leaving 15 bases of the junction unmatched. CDR3 size: 14 residues. Germline V lookup: CDR1 MDHEN, CDR2 SYDVKM. DNA of the CDR3: TGTGCCACCGAAAACTTACTAGCGGGGGACTATCAGTTCTTC. Translation: CATENLLAGDYQFF.

This rearrangement joins TRBV30 to TRBJ2-3; D is undetermined. Germline loops: CDR1 GTSNPN, CDR2 SVGIG (reference sequence). The CDR3 runs 13 residues. The ends were cut back, 1 base at V and 2 bases at J, with 7 bases in the middle. CDR3 in DNA: TGTGCCTGGAGTGATTGGGTCACAGATACGCAGTATTTT. The encoded protein is CAWSDWVTDTQYF.

In the case of this clone: A much larger clone differs from this one at a single base, so this may be a read error. J is TRBJ2-7 and V is TRBV11-2; no definite D call. CDR3 length equals 14 residues. Deletions cut 6 bases from V and 4 bases from J, with 16 bases between. The germline gives CDR1 SGHAT, CDR2 FQNNGV. The CDR3 is CASSIQVLGYEQYF. The CDR3 DNA reads as TGTGCCAGCAGTATTCAGGTTCTCGGTTACGAGCAGTACTTC.

The rearrangement joins TRBV5-1 to TRBJ2-3; the D gene is possibly TRBD2 (5 bases). Trimming left V 8 bases short and J 4 bases short, with 20 bases between. CDR1 is SGHRS, CDR2 YFSETQ, per germline. The CDR3 spans 15 residues. The CDR3 spells CASSVSLAQADTQYF. In DNA, the CDR3 is TGCGCCAGTAGCGTGTCTCTAGCTCAGGCAGATACGCAGTATTTT.

This clone is a singleton in its sample. The chain recombines TRBV19 with TRBJ1-1; 8 positions match TRBD1. The CDR3 spans 15 residues. The V segment lost 6 bases and the J segment 2 bases; nucleotides outside the gene matches: 8. Germline assignment: CDR1 LNHDA and CDR2 SQIVND (reference sequence). CDR3 protein: CASRMRGQANTEAFF. The CDR3 coding sequence is TGTGCCAGTAGGATGAGGGGACAGGCTAACACTGAAGCTTTCTTT.

This sequence joins TRBV5-1 and TRBJ2-5, with D unresolved. This CDR3 comprises 14 residues. CDR1 is SGHRS and CDR2 is YFSETQ in the germline V gene. Trimming took 4 bases from V and 5 from J, leaving 15 bases between them. For the CDR3, the DNA is TGCGCCAGCAGCGGGGTCGGTCCTGAGGAGACCCAGTACTTC. Translation: CASSGVGPEETQYF.

This chain uses TRBV6-5 with TRBJ1-1; D call uncertain. The germline V gene encodes CDR1 MNHEY and CDR2 SVGAGI. V shed 4 bases and J shed 0 bases, with 9 bases lying between them. The CDR3 has 14 residues. The CDR3 DNA reads TGTGCCAGCAGTTCCCAAAGTTTGAACACTGAAGCTTTCTTT. This encodes CASSSQSLNTEAFF.

The chain employs TRBV9 and TRBJ2-3, with D possibly matching TRBD2 (7 bases). This CDR3 has 17 residues. V gave up 0 bases and J gave up 4 bases, with 18 bases separating them. Germline CDR1 and CDR2: SGDLS and YYNGEE. CDR3 in DNA: TGTGCCAGCAGCGTAGCTCCGATGGGGGGGCGGGCAGATACGCAGTATTTT. Protein: CASSVAPMGGRADTQYF.

The V and J genes are TRBV2 and TRBJ2-7; a weak D match, TRBD2 (6 bases). Germline lookup yields CDR1 SNHLY and CDR2 FYNNEI. The CDR3 totals 15 residues. The ends were cut back, 4 bases at V and 2 bases at J, with 15 bases in the middle. The CDR3 here is CASSGATSIAYEQYF. The CDR3 DNA reads as TGTGCCAGCAGTGGGGCGACTAGTATCGCCTACGAGCAGTACTTC.

The CDR3 sequence: CASSPGPGWGSPLHF. As DNA, the CDR3 is TGTGCCAGCAGCCCTGGGCCCGGGTGGGGTTCACCCCTCCACTTT. J is TRBJ1-6 and V is TRBV7-3; D remains ambiguous. The V end was cut by 5 bases, the J end by 9 bases, with 17 bases between. The CDR3 covers 15 residues. CDR1 is SGHTA, CDR2 FQGTGA, per germline.

The rearrangement uses TRBV7-3 and TRBJ2-1; TRBD2 matches 8 bases. Germline values: CDR1 SGHTA, CDR2 FQGTGA. J gave up 2 bases and V 2 bases, and 8 bases lay outside the gene matches. This CDR3 spans 17 amino acids. The CDR3 DNA reads TGTGCCAGCAGCTTAGGGGCTAGCGGGTATGCCTACAATGAGCAGTTCTTC. The encoded protein is CASSLGASGYAYNEQFF. Supplemented by reference TRBV7-3 and TRBJ2-1, the full variable domain reads GAGVSQTPSNKVTEKGKYVELRCDPISGHTALYWYRQSLGQGPEFLIYFQGTGAADDSGLPNDRFFAVRPEGSVSTLKIQRTERGDSAVYLCASSLGASGYAYNEQFFGPGTRLTVL.

Details on this clone: Other DNA sequences in this specimen translate into the identical CDR3. The gene calls are TRBV7-9 and TRBJ1-1; D remains unclear. Deletions cut 5 bases from V and 4 bases from J, with 5 bases between. The germline CDR1 and CDR2 sequences are SEHNR and FQNEAQ (reference sequence). The CDR3 spans 11 residues. The CDR3 loop is CASSRGTEAFF. The CDR3 bases are TGTGCCAGCAGCCGCGGCACTGAAGCTTTCTTT.

V gene TRBV21-1 combines with J gene TRBJ2-7; TRBD2 was called by the table and not checked on the DNA. TRBV21-1 is a pseudogene segment. The CDR3 consists of 20 residues. The CDR3 DNA reads TGTGCCAGCAGCTCTGGAGGGGATCCTAGCGGGCATGATAGCTCCTACGAGCAGTACTTC. Amino acid sequence: CASSSGGDPSGHDSSYEQYF.

The V gene is TRBV11-1, the J gene TRBJ1-4, with no clear D. This CDR3 has 14 residues. Trimming took off 7 bases at V and 0 bases at J, with 9 bases between the two ends. Germline values: CDR1 SGHAT, CDR2 FQDESV (reference sequence). The CDR3, as DNA: TGTGCCAGCAAGGAGGGTGCAACTAATGAAAAACTGTTTTTT. Translating it yields CASKEGATNEKLFF.

The chain joins TRBV4-1 to TRBJ2-5; tentative D call: TRBD2 (6 bases). The ends were cut back, 2 bases at V and 2 bases at J, with 21 bases in the middle. The CDR3 loop spans 18 amino acids. The germline gives CDR1 MGHRA, CDR2 YSYEKL. The DNA for the CDR3 is TGCGCCAGCAGCCAAAAAGCTAGTACGGAGGGTGGGCAAGAGACCCAGTACTTC. It yields the protein CASSQKASTEGGQETQYF.

This sequence joins TRBV2 and TRBJ2-7; D may be TRBD1 (6 bases). The CDR3 loop spans 14 amino acids. Germline V CDR1 and CDR2: SNHLY, FYNNEI. CDR3 in amino acids: CASKQQGFSYEQYF. In DNA form, the CDR3 reads TGTGCGTCTAAACAACAGGGTTTCTCCTACGAGCAGTACTTC. Supplemented by reference TRBV2 and TRBJ2-7, the full variable domain reads EPEVTQTPSHQVTQMGQEVILRCVPISNHLYFYWYRQILGQKVEFLVSFYNNEISEKSEIFDDQFSVERPDGSNFTLKIRSTKLEDSAMYFCASKQQGFSYEQYFGPGTRLTVT.

This sequence joins TRBV6-6 and TRBJ2-1; D is perhaps TRBD2 (6 bases). The germline gives CDR1 MNHNY, CDR2 SVGAGI (reference sequence). CDR3 size: 14 residues. Trimming took off 7 bases at V and 5 bases at J, with 15 bases between the two ends. Written as DNA, the CDR3 is TGTGCCAGCACCTTCGAGCGGGTGAACAATGAGCAGTTCTTC. This codes for CASTFERVNNEQFF.

DNA of the CDR3: TGCGCCATTCCGTGGGTTAGAAATGAAAAACTGTTTTTT. Translating gives CAIPWVRNEKLFF. This chain uses TRBV5-1 with TRBJ1-4; D unclear. Trimming pared 9 bases from V and 5 bases from J, leaving 14 bases between. CDR1 is SGHRS, CDR2 YFSETQ, per germline. The CDR3 has 13 amino acids.

The chain couples TRBV6-6 to TRBJ2-7; D remains unclear. Germline CDR1 is MNHNY and CDR2 is SVGAGI (reference sequence). The CDR3 spans 14 residues. V lost 0 bases and J lost 5, with 11 bases in between. The CDR3 DNA follows: TGTGCCAGCAGTTACTCGAAACTGAAGGACGAGCAGTACTTC. It is translated as CASSYSKLKDEQYF.

The chain recombines TRBV30 with TRBJ2-2, with D perhaps TRBD1 (6 bases). CDR1 and CDR2 from the germline V gene are GTSNPN and SVGIG (reference sequence). V lost 8 bases to trimming and J lost 0 bases, with 10 bases between them. CDR3 size: 13 residues. The CDR3 sequence is CAVDRTNTGELFF. CDR3 nucleotide sequence: TGTGCCGTGGACAGAACGAACACCGGGGAGCTGTTTTTT.

This clone was observed at least ten times. The rearrangement links TRBV19 to TRBJ2-7, with D perhaps given as TRBD1 or TRBD2 (6 bases each). The CDR3 has 13 residues. CDR1 and CDR2 (germline): LNHDA, SQIVND (reference sequence). The V gene lost 4 bases and the J gene lost 7 bases, with 14 bases spanning the gap. CDR3 sequence reads: CASSTTGAREQYF. In nucleotides, the CDR3 is TGTGCCAGTAGTACAACGGGGGCCAGGGAGCAGTACTTC. Supplemented by reference TRBV19 and TRBJ2-7, the full variable domain reads DGGITQSPKYLFRKEGQNVTLSCEQNLNHDAMYWYRQDPGQGLRLIYYSQIVNDFQKGDIAEGYSVSREKKESFPLTVTSAQKNPTAFYLCASSTTGAREQYFGPGTRLTVT.

V gene TRBV19 combines with J gene TRBJ2-5, with D possibly being TRBD2 (6 bases). CDR3 length: 14 amino acids. Germline V gene lookup returns CDR1 LNHDA and CDR2 SQIVND (reference sequence). V lost 3 bases to trimming and J lost 7 bases, with 15 bases between them. CDR3 amino acids: CASSILEAGGTQYF. DNA of the CDR3: TGTGCCAGTAGTATCTTGGAGGCCGGGGGGACCCAGTACTTC. Full variable domain (outside the CDR3, taken from reference TRBV19 and TRBJ2-5): DGGITQSPKYLFRKEGQNVTLSCEQNLNHDAMYWYRQDPGQGLRLIYYSQIVNDFQKGDIAEGYSVSREKKESFPLTVTSAQKNPTAFYLCASSILEAGGTQYFGPGTRLLVL.

The rearrangement uses TRBV7-8 and TRBJ2-7; TRBD1 aligns across 10 bases. J lost 2 bases, V lost 5 bases, and 3 bases had no gene match. The CDR3 extends over 14 amino acids. The germline V gene encodes CDR1 SGHVS and CDR2 FQNEAQ. The CDR3 here is CASSRGQGAYEQYF. The CDR3, as DNA: TGTGCCAGCAGCCGTGGACAGGGGGCCTACGAGCAGTACTTC.

This chain connects TRBV5-1 to TRBJ2-5; D may match TRBD1 or TRBD2 (5 bases each). This CDR3 contains 13 residues. The V end lost 3 bases, the J end lost 5 bases, and 11 bases lay between the germline ends. Germline values: CDR1 SGHRS, CDR2 YFSETQ. The CDR3 nucleotides are TGCGCCAGCAGCTCGTGGGGGAGTGAGACCCAGTACTTC. This codes for CASSSWGSETQYF.

This chain joins TRBV30 and TRBJ2-7; D is unresolved. The CDR3 spans 11 residues. The germline gives CDR1 GTSNPN, CDR2 SVGIG (reference sequence). Trimming removed 1 base from V and 9 bases from J, with 10 bases in between. CDR3 DNA: TGTGCCTGGAGTGAATTGCGTGGGCAGTACTTC. Translating gives CAWSELRGQYF. The full variable domain, completed using reference TRBV30 and TRBJ2-7, is SQTIHQWPATLVQPVGSPLSLECTVEGTSNPNLYWYRQAAGRGLQLLFYSVGIGQISSEVPQNLSASRPQDRQFILSSKKLLLSDSGFYLCAWSELRGQYFGPGTRLTVT.

A word on this clone: The sample contains more than one DNA sequence encoding this CDR3. The genes are TRBV9 and TRBJ2-1; D gene unclear. In germline, CDR1 is SGDLS, CDR2 YYNGEE. V lost 0 bases, J lost 4 bases, and 2 bases lay in between. The CDR3 has 12 amino acids. The DNA of the CDR3 is TGTGCCAGCAGCGTAGCTTACAATGAGCAGTTCTTC. It translates to CASSVAYNEQFF.

V and J are TRBV7-3 and TRBJ2-3, with 13 positions matching TRBD2. V dropped 4 bases and J dropped 6; count of bases not matched to a gene: 10. The CDR3 has 17 residues. From germline, CDR1 is SGHTA and CDR2 FQGTGA. CDR3 DNA: TGTGCCAGCAGCTCCAGGACTAGCGGGAGTGGTAGGGATACGCAGTATTTT. Translated, it gives CASSSRTSGSGRDTQYF.

In the case of this clone: The identical CDR3 is also encoded by other nucleotide sequences in the sample. V and J are TRBV5-1 and TRBJ1-2, with D possibly matching TRBD1 (6 bases). The CDR3 is 12 amino acids. The V end lost 1 base, the J end lost 6 bases, and 7 bases lay between the germline ends. CDR1 SGHRS and CDR2 YFSETQ come from the germline V gene. CDR3 coding DNA: TGCGCCAGCAGCTTGAACAGGGATGGCTACACCTTC. Its translation is CASSLNRDGYTF. The variable domain in full, completed from reference TRBV5-1 and TRBJ1-2, reads KAGVTQTPRYLIKTRGQQVTLSCSPISGHRSVSWYQQTPGQGLQFLFEYFSETQRNKGNFPGRFSGRQFSNSRSEMNVSTLELGDSALYLCASSLNRDGYTFGSGTRLTVV.

V and J are TRBV9 and TRBJ1-3; tentatively, D is TRBD1 (5 bases). This CDR3 is 16 amino acids long. CDR1 and CDR2 from the germline V gene are SGDLS and YYNGEE. V was pared by 7 bases and J by 0 bases, with 17 bases between. CDR3 sequence: CASSEGPGFSGNTIYF. CDR3 coding DNA: TGTGCCAGCTCCGAGGGACCAGGATTCTCTGGAAACACCATATATTTT.